This T cell receptor beta chain was captured by sequencing in a study of T cell changes during pregnancy in multiple sclerosis. V trimming: 6 bases; J trimming: 5 bases; junction bases outside the gene matches: 5. This CDR3 has 13 residues. Germline assignment: CDR1 SNHLY and CDR2 FYNNEI. Clones were sequenced by immunoSEQ multiplex PCR, and TCRdb holds only the in-frame ones, with some missing. The sample consists of 43,000 or so clones, about 92% of them appearing once. The receptor was derived from a female donor with multiple sclerosis, enrolled in a pregnancy study. This specimen was peripheral blood, taken in the third trimester of pregnancy. The chain combines TRBV2 with TRBJ2-3, with 7 bases fitting TRBD1. The CDR3 spells CASSLGQQDTQYF. The CDR3 coding sequence is TGTGCCAGCAGCCTGGGACAGCAAGATACGCAGTATTTT.